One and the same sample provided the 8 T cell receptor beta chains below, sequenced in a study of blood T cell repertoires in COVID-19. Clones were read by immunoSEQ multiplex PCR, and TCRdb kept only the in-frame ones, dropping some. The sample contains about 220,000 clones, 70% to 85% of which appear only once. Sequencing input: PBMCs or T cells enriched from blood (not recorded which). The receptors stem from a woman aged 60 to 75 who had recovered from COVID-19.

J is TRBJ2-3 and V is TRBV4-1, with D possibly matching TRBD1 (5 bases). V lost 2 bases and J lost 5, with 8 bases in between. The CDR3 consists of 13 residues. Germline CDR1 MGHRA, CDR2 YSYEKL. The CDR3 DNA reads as TGCGCCAGCAGCCAACAGGGCCTAGATACGCAGTATTTT. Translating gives CASSQQGLDTQYF.

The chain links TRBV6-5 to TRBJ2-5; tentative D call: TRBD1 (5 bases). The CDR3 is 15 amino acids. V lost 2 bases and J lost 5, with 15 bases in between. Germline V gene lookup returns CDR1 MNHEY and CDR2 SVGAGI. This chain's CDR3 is CASSYGPPGRETQYF. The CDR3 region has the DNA TGTGCCAGCAGTTACGGGCCGCCAGGGCGGGAGACCCAGTACTTC.

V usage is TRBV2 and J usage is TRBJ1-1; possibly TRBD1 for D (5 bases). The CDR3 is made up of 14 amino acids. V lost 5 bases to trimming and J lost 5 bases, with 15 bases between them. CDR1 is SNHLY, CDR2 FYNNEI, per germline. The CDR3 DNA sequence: TGTGCCAGCAGTCCGGTTGGGGGGGAAACTGAAGCTTTCTTT. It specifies CASSPVGGETEAFF.

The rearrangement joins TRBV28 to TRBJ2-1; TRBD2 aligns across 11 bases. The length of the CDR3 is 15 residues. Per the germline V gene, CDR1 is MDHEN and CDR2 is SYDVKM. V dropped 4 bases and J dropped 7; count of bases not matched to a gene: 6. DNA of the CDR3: TGTGCCAGCAGTTATAGCGGGAGGGGGAAGAATGAGCAGTTCTTC. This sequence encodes CASSYSGRGKNEQFF.

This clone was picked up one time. CDR3 amino acids: CASGGEPYEQYF. The CDR3, as DNA: TGTGCCAGCGGCGGGGAGCCCTACGAGCAGTACTTC. The V gene is TRBV2, the J gene TRBJ2-7, with a possible D match to TRBD2 (6 bases). The CDR3 runs to 12 residues. The V end was cut by 8 bases, the J end by 2 bases, with 10 bases between. The germline gives CDR1 SNHLY, CDR2 FYNNEI.

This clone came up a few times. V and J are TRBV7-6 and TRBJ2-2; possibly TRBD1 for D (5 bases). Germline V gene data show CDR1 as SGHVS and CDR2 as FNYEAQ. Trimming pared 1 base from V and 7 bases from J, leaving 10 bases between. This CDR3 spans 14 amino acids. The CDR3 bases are TGTGCCAGCAGCTTAGAGACAGTACACGGGGAGCTGTTTTTT. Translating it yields CASSLETVHGELFF.

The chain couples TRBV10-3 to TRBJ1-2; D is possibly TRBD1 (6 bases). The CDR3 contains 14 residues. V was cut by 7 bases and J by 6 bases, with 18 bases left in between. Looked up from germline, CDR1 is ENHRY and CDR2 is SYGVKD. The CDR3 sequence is CAITDRTAEHGYTF. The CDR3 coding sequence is TGTGCCATCACTGACCGGACAGCTGAGCATGGCTACACCTTC.

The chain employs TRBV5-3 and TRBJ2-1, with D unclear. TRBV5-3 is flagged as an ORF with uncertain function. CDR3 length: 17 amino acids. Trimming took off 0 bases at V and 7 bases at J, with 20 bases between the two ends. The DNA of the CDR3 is TGTGCCAGAAGCTTGGCCCCTACCGGTACGCTCGGGAATGAGCAGTTCTTC. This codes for CARSLAPTGTLGNEQFF.